These 22 T cell receptor beta chains were sequenced from one sample in a study of blood T cell repertoires in COVID-19. The data were produced by immunoSEQ multiplex PCR, yet TCRdb's version contains in-frame clones alone and is incomplete. The sample consists of about 490,000 clones, 75% to 90% of them appearing once. The sample comprised peripheral blood. These receptors all come from a human donor in a cohort sampled during active COVID-19.

The chain links TRBV7-9 to TRBJ1-1, with D possibly being TRBD1 (5 bases). The CDR3 sequence is 14 residues long. V was clipped by 5 bases and J by 3 bases, with 13 bases between them. Germline CDR1 reads SEHNR; CDR2 reads FQNEAQ (reference sequence). CDR3 loop: CASSPFGGDTEAFF. The CDR3 nucleotides are TGTGCCAGCAGCCCCTTTGGAGGGGACACTGAAGCTTTCTTT.

The chain's CDR3 is CASSLVGPQGLVTEAFF. Written as DNA, the CDR3 is TGTGCCAGCAGCTTAGTAGGACCACAGGGGCTGGTCACTGAAGCTTTCTTT. The rearrangement joins TRBV7-8 to TRBJ1-1, with 7 bases lining up with TRBD1. V was pared by 1 base and J by 4 bases, with 12 bases of the junction left unmatched. CDR1 is SGHVS, CDR2 FQNEAQ, per germline. This CDR3 region has 17 residues.

This clone showed up just once. The chain carries TRBV2 and TRBJ2-7; 8 bases line up with TRBD1. The CDR3 consists of 19 residues. CDR1 and CDR2 (germline): SNHLY, FYNNEI. Trimming cost V 4 bases and J 2 bases; bases outside gene matches: 19. CDR3 coding DNA: TGTGCCAGCAGTGGGTCCCGGGACAGGTATTCCCCACGCGCCTACGAGCAGTACTTC. It translates to CASSGSRDRYSPRAYEQYF.

This chain links TRBV27 with TRBJ1-3; D gene unclear. This CDR3 region has 14 residues. Trimming shortened V by 0 bases and J by 8 bases, and 11 bases separated the two germline ends. CDR1 is MNHEY and CDR2 is SMNVEV in the germline V gene (reference sequence). The CDR3 loop is CASSLSWGEHTIYF. The CDR3 DNA reads TGTGCCAGCAGTTTATCGTGGGGAGAGCACACCATATATTTT.

V is TRBV2 and J is TRBJ2-5; D gene ambiguous. This CDR3 is 14 amino acids long. V lost 6 bases, J lost 2 bases, and 13 bases lay in between. CDR1 SNHLY and CDR2 FYNNEI come from the germline V gene. Here the CDR3 reads CASSSRAKQETQYF. The CDR3 DNA follows: TGTGCCAGCAGCTCGAGAGCGAAACAAGAGACCCAGTACTTC.

About this clone itself: Within the sample, other DNA sequences also encode this same CDR3. The V call is TRBV7-3, the J call TRBJ1-1; D is ambiguous. Trimming cost V 3 bases and J 3 bases, with 8 bases left between them. CDR3 size: 13 residues. From germline, CDR1 is SGHTA and CDR2 FQGTGA. The CDR3 sequence: CASSFYRDTEAFF. The CDR3 bases are TGTGCCAGCAGCTTCTACCGCGACACTGAAGCTTTCTTT.

In this sample, this clone turned up once. This chain joins TRBV11-1 and TRBJ1-1; 7 bases fit TRBD1. V shed 5 bases and J 4 bases; nucleotides not matched to a gene: 7. Germline CDR1 and CDR2: SGHAT and FQDESV (reference sequence). This CDR3 has 14 amino acids. CDR3 in DNA: TGTGCCAGCAGCGTGTCCCCAGGGGGCACTGAAGCTTTCTTT. Amino acid sequence: CASSVSPGGTEAFF.

This sequence joins TRBV7-2 and TRBJ1-5, with 9 bases lining up with TRBD1. V lost 3 bases and J lost 6; bases outside the gene matches: 6. Germline lookup yields CDR1 SGHTA and CDR2 FQGNSA. This CDR3 is 15 amino acids long. The CDR3 bases are TGTGCCAGCAGCTTGGCCGGGACAGGGATTCAGCCCCAGCATTTT. Encoded protein: CASSLAGTGIQPQHF.

The CDR3 coding sequence is TGTGCCAGCAGCTGGGACAGAACCTCCAACTATGGCTACACCTTC. It translates to CASSWDRTSNYGYTF. The chain recombines TRBV11-2 with TRBJ1-2; 7 positions agree with TRBD1. The CDR3 runs to 15 residues. Germline-derived CDR1 and CDR2 are SGHAT and FQNNGV. J gave up 2 bases and V 4 bases, and 7 bases lay outside the gene matches.

As concerns this clone: The identical CDR3 is also encoded by other nucleotide sequences in the sample. The gene calls are TRBV7-8 and TRBJ1-1; no clear D gene. This CDR3 is built from 14 residues. Germline loops: CDR1 SGHVS, CDR2 FQNEAQ. V lost 1 base and J 1 base, leaving 7 bases between the germline ends. This CDR3 reads CASSLVAGNTEAFF. DNA for the CDR3: TGTGCCAGCAGCTTAGTAGCCGGGAACACTGAAGCTTTCTTT.

The chain combines TRBV6-1 with TRBJ2-3, with D tentatively TRBD2 (5 bases). V lost 1 base and J 5 bases, leaving 19 bases between the germline ends. The germline gives CDR1 MNHNS, CDR2 SASEGT. This CDR3 comprises 17 residues. The CDR3 DNA reads as TGTGCCAGCAGTGAAGGGGTGGGATCCCGAGGGCAAGATACGCAGTATTTT. Translation gives CASSEGVGSRGQDTQYF.

The J gene is TRBJ1-5, the V gene TRBV4-1; D possibly corresponds to TRBD1 (5 bases). V lost 1 base to trimming and J lost 5 bases, with 9 bases between them. The germline gives CDR1 MGHRA, CDR2 YSYEKL. This CDR3 region has 14 residues. CDR3 loop: CASSQVGVYQPQHF. As DNA, the CDR3 is TGCGCCAGCAGCCAAGTAGGGGTATATCAGCCCCAGCATTTT.

The rearrangement uses TRBV5-5 and TRBJ2-7; D may be TRBD1 (6 bases). V lost 2 bases to trimming and J lost 0 bases, with 12 bases between them. This CDR3 spans 15 amino acids. CDR1 SGHKS and CDR2 YYEKEE come from the germline V gene (reference sequence). The CDR3 bases are TGTGCCAGCAGCTTAAGACAGGTCAGCTCCTACGAGCAGTACTTC. It translates to CASSLRQVSSYEQYF.

The chain carries TRBV10-1 and TRBJ2-5; possible D gene TRBD1, 6 bases. V lost 6 bases and J 0 bases, leaving 20 bases between the germline ends. This CDR3 has 17 amino acids. Germline CDR1 WNHNN, CDR2 SYGVQD (reference sequence). CDR3 DNA: TGCGCCAGCAGCGGTCCTCTACACGGGACACACCAAGAGACCCAGTACTTC. Translated, it gives CASSGPLHGTHQETQYF.

This chain joins TRBV4-1 and TRBJ1-1, with D perhaps TRBD1 (5 bases). Germline values: CDR1 MGHRA, CDR2 YSYEKL. This CDR3 is built from 15 residues. Trimming took 4 bases from V and 1 from J, leaving 13 bases between them. CDR3 in amino acids: CASSPLRVPNTEAFF. CDR3 coding DNA: TGCGCCAGCAGCCCCCTCAGGGTCCCGAACACTGAAGCTTTCTTT.

The rearrangement joins TRBV27 to TRBJ1-2, with 7 bases matching TRBD1. The germline V gene has CDR1 MNHEY and CDR2 SMNVEV (reference sequence). The V and J ends lost 5 bases and 4 bases, in that order; junction bases with no gene match: 4. The CDR3 length is 13 residues. CDR3 sequence reads: CASSPGTVYGYTF. CDR3 nucleotide sequence: TGTGCCAGCAGTCCCGGGACAGTCTATGGCTACACCTTC.

This clone appeared once. V is TRBV7-6 and J is TRBJ2-7; 11 nucleotides line up with TRBD2. Trimming at V came to 6 bases and at J to 2 bases, leaving 12 bases not matched to a gene. There are 17 residues in the CDR3. Looked up from germline, CDR1 is SGHVS and CDR2 is FNYEAQ. In DNA form, the CDR3 reads TGTGCCAGCAGGAAAACGGGACTAGCGGAGGATCCCTACGAGCAGTACTTC. Protein sequence: CASRKTGLAEDPYEQYF.

J is TRBJ2-1 and V is TRBV19; no definite D call. V lost 5 bases, J lost 2 bases, and 7 bases lay in between. The CDR3 is made up of 13 amino acids. Germline assignment: CDR1 LNHDA and CDR2 SQIVND (reference sequence). CDR3 DNA sequence: TGTGCCAGTAGTTATCTCCCCTACAATGAGCAGTTCTTC. Protein product: CASSYLPYNEQFF.

The chain recombines TRBV7-8 with TRBJ2-5, with 10 nucleotides matching TRBD1. The CDR3 is 16 amino acids. Germline V CDR1 and CDR2: SGHVS, FQNEAQ. V gave up 5 bases and J gave up 4 bases; unmatched junction bases: 10. The CDR3 nucleotides are TGTGCCAGCAGCGTGAGACAGGGGGCACAGGGAGAGACCCAGTACTTC. Translated, it gives CASSVRQGAQGETQYF.

The gene calls are TRBV20-1 and TRBJ1-2, with D maybe TRBD1 (5 bases). V dropped 3 bases and J dropped 8 bases, with 10 bases sitting between them. In germline, CDR1 is DFQATT, CDR2 SNEGSKA (reference sequence). The CDR3 sequence is 11 residues long. CDR3 sequence reads: CSARTVVGYTF. The CDR3 DNA reads as TGCAGTGCTAGGACAGTTGTCGGCTACACCTTC.

The V and J genes are TRBV19 and TRBJ2-4; 12 positions agree with TRBD2. This CDR3 has 15 residues. The germline V gene encodes CDR1 LNHDA and CDR2 SQIVND (reference sequence). Unmatched junction bases numbered 7, after V lost 5 bases and J lost 8 bases. CDR3 amino acids: CASSPELAGGDIQYF. The CDR3 DNA is TGTGCCAGTAGTCCCGAACTAGCGGGAGGAGACATTCAGTACTTC.

This chain links TRBV9 with TRBJ2-3, with TRBD2 matching over 11 bases. The germline CDR1 and CDR2 sequences are SGDLS and YYNGEE. V lost 4 bases to trimming and J lost 0 bases; unmatched junction nucleotides: 7. This CDR3 has 17 residues. The DNA for the CDR3 is TGTGCCAGCAGCTCAGGACTAGCGGGTTCTAGCACAGATACGCAGTATTTT. Translated: CASSSGLAGSSTDTQYF.